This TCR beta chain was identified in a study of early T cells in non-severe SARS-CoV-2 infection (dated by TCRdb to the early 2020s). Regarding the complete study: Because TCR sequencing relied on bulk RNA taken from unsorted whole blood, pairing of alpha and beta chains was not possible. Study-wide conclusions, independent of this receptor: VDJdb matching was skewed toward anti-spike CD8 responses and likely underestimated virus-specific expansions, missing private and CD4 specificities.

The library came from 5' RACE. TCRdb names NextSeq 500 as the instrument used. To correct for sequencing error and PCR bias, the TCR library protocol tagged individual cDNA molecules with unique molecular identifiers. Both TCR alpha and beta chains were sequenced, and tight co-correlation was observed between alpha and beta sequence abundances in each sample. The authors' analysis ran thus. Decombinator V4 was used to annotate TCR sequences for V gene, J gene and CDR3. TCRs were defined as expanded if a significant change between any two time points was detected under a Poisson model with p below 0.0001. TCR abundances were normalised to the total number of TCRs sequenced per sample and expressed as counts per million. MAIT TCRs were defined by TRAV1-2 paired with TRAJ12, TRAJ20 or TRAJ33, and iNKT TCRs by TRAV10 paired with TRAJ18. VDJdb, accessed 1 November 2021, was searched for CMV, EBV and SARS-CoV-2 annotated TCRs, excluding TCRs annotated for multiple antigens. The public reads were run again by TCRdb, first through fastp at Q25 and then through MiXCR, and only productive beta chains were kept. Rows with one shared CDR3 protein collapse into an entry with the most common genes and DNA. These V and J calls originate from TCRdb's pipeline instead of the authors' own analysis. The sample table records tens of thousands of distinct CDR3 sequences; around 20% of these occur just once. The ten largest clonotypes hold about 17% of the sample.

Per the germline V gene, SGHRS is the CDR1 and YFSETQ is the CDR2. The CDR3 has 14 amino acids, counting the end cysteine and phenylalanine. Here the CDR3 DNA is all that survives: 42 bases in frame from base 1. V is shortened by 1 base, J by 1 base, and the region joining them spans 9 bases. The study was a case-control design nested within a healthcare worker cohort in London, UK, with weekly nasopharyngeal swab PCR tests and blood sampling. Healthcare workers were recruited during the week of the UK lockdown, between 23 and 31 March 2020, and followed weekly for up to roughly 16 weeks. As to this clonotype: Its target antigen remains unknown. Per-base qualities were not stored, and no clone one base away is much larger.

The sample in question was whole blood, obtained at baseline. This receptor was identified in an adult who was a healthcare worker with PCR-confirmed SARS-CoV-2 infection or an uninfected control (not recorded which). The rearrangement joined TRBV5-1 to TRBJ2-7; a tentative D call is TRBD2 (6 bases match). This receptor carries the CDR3 CASSLWSGSYEQYF. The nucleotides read TGCGCCAGCAGCTTGTGGAGCGGGTCCTACGAGCAGTACTTC.